The 4 T cell receptor beta chains presented below share a single source sample, sequenced in a study of shared clonotypes between healthy human individuals. Here immunoSEQ multiplex PCR was the method, and the copy in TCRdb shows in-frame clones only, minus some. The repertoire holds some 350,000 clones, with around 67% as singletons. The sample was memory CD4+ T cells sorted from blood. Subset denoted: CD45RA-negative fraction. The receptors stem from a man aged 30 to 39 in good health.

This clone was seen a few times. The rearrangement uses TRBV7-9 and TRBJ2-1; the match to TRBD1 covers 8 bases. The CDR3 is made up of 17 amino acids. Germline loops: CDR1 SEHNR, CDR2 FQNEAQ (reference sequence). V lost 5 bases, J lost 7 bases, and 16 bases stayed unmatched. The CDR3 sequence is CASSRQGAWSKVNEQFF. The CDR3 DNA follows: TGTGCCAGCAGCCGGCAGGGGGCCTGGTCTAAAGTGAATGAGCAGTTCTTC. Together with reference TRBV7-9 and TRBJ2-1, the CDR3 gives the full variable domain: DTGVSQNPRHKITKRGQNVTFRCDPISEHNRLYWYRQTLGQGPEFLTYFQNEAQLEKSRLLSDRFSAERPKGSFSTLEIQRTEQGDSAMYLCASSRQGAWSKVNEQFFGPGTRLTVL.

The J gene is TRBJ2-7, the V gene TRBV6-1, with D maybe TRBD2 (6 bases). CDR3 size: 14 residues. Trimming shortened V by 8 bases and J by 4 bases, and 18 bases separated the two germline ends. CDR1 is MNHNS, CDR2 SASEGT, per germline. The CDR3 bases are TGTGCCAGCTCTTACCAGGCGGGACTTTACGAGCAGTACTTC. Translated: CASSYQAGLYEQYF.

V is TRBV12-5 and J is TRBJ2-3, with 7 bases fitting TRBD2. The CDR3 contains 16 residues. Germline V lookup: CDR1 LGHNT, CDR2 FRNRAP. V gave up 4 bases and J gave up 5 bases; unmatched junction bases: 12. CDR3 amino acids: CASGSPNREDQDTQYF. The CDR3 coding sequence is TGTGCTAGTGGTTCACCCAATCGGGAGGATCAAGATACGCAGTATTTT.

This clone has just a few counts. V and J are TRBV5-1 and TRBJ1-3, with D possibly matching TRBD1 (5 bases). CDR3 size: 17 residues. The germline CDR1 and CDR2 sequences are SGHRS and YFSETQ. The V gene lost 0 bases and the J gene lost 4 bases, with 17 bases spanning the gap. CDR3 nucleotides: TGCGCCAGCAGCTTGGCCCCAGGGATATCTGTCGGAAACACCATATATTTT. This encodes CASSLAPGISVGNTIYF.